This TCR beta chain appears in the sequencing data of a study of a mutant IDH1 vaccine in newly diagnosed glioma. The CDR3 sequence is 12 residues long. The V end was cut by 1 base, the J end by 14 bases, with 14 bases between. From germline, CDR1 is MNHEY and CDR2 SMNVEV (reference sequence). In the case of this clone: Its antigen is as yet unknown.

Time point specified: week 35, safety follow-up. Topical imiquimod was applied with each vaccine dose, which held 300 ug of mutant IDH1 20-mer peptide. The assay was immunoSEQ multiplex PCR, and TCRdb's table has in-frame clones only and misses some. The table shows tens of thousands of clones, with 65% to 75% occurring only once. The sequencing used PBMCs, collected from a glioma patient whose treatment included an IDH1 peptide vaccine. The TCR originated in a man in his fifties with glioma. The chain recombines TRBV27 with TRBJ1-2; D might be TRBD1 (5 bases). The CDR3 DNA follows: TGTGCCAGCAGTTTATTAGGGACGGTCTTGACCTTC. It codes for CASSLLGTVLTF.